This T cell receptor (beta chain) came from a study of T cell repertoires in cytomegalovirus infection. Study details: CMV infection plus the matching HLA type was flagged by public TCR beta signatures.

Per germline, CDR1 SGHTA and CDR2 FQGTGA. After removal of 1 base from V and 5 bases from J, the junction contained 4 bases not matched to a gene. This CDR3 region has 15 residues. This clonotype was picked up many times. Its antigen is as yet unknown. Study findings and constraints: Totalled public TCR beta family frequency picked out people who carried CMV plus the relevant HLA. Ex vivo, HLA-C-restricted CMV-specific TCR beta clonotypes prevailed over the rest of the response.

Using its own MiXCR run on the reads, TCRdb lists one record per CDR3 protein. The sample holds fewer than 550,000 distinct CDR3 sequences, roughly 10% seen once. This chain uses TRBV7-3 with TRBJ2-1, with TRBD2 matching over 8 bases. This sequence originates from a human donor in good health (CMV status not recorded). Some clones in this sample may be carry-over from other donors' samples. The sequenced material came from PBMCs. CDR3 in amino acids: CASSLMVSGDNEQFF. DNA of the CDR3: TGTGCCAGCAGCTTAATGGTTAGCGGGGACAATGAGCAGTTCTTC.